This TCR beta chain is drawn from a study of CD8+ T cells in alopecia areata. Study-level information: The authors grafted skin from roughly 6-12-month-old C3H/HeJ donors with spontaneous alopecia onto approximately 6-11-week-old female C3H/HeJ mice.

TCR sequencing used cDNA made by reverse transcription of extracted RNA. Produced via immunoSEQ multiplex PCR; TCRdb's table is partial and in-frame only. The data show fewer than 9,500 clones, with none appearing a single time. Many counts were recorded for this clone. The antigen remains unidentified. Each gene name is a mouse one. Read data end 4 residues before the CDR3 end; the end is taken from the germline J gene. General study points: Especially in alopecia totalis/universalis, lesional scalp showed greater clonality than normal scalp did. Resident alphabeta T-cell populations of normal skin are likewise subject to sequencing in scalp samples. Mice gave a clearer picture of TCR sharing than patients did, possibly for HLA-related reasons.

It was with CD4, CD8alpha, NKG2D, NKG2ACE and other markers that pooled cutaneous lymph node cells were sorted. CDR3 size: 16 residues. V shed 0 bases and J 0 bases; nucleotides not matched to a gene: 5. Germline assignment: CDR1 GKSSPN and CDR2 SITVG. The receptor comes from a C3H/HeJ mouse with alopecia areata. The strain's MHC: H2-k. J is TRBJ2-1 and V is TRBV31, with TRBD2 matching over 7 bases. The source material was CD8+ T cells sorted from a lymph node. The CDR3 bases that were read are TGTGCCTGGAGTCTTTTTCTGGGGGATAACTATGCT. Translated: CAWSLFLGDNYA. The entire CDR3 protein reads CAWSLFLGDNYAEQFF.